This section outlines one T cell receptor (beta chain) sequence together with its context. TCRdb keeps only in-frame clones here, not all; method: immunoSEQ multiplex PCR. The sample gives about 60,000 clones, approximately 86% of which show up once; approximately 3% is in the top ten. This CDR3 region has 15 residues. Germline V gives CDR1 GTSNPN, CDR2 SVGIG (reference sequence). V gave up 0 bases and J gave up 3 bases; unmatched junction bases: 5. The entry originates in a study of OX40 agonist ivuxolimab in advanced cancers. Study information: Ivuxolimab was delivered to patients intravenously every 2 weeks at doses spanning 0.01 to 10 mg/kg. The dose-escalation cohort was approximately 80% male, with a mean age of about 56 years, ranging roughly 23 to 85. Earlier anti-PD-1, anti-PD-L1 or anti-CTLA-4 therapy was permitted; over 35% had received some.

The V and J genes are TRBV30 and TRBJ2-1; 7 bases are a match to TRBD2. The origin of this receptor is an adult with an advanced solid tumor such as melanoma, head and neck, liver or kidney cancer. This material consisted of CD4+ or CD8+ T cells sorted from blood, taken in a trial of the OX40 agonist ivuxolimab. The CDR3 nucleotides are TGTGCCTGGAGTGTTGGGACTACCCACTACAATGAGCAGTTCTTC. This translates into CAWSVGTTHYNEQFF.